These 15 T cell receptor beta chains came from one sample sequenced in a study of shared clonotypes between healthy human individuals (dated by TCRdb to the early 2020s). Libraries were built with the immunoSEQ multiplex PCR assay. The immuneACCESS repertoire file appears here via TCRdb, limited to in-frame rearrangements. These files lack a portion of the clones; in checked studies, under half of the deficit traces to unresolved V genes, and the cause of the others is not known. A total of about 2.1 million clones appear in this sample, about 92% of them only once. The ten biggest clones cover under 2% of the sample. For the CD8 naive samples, CD45RO-negative cells were positively selected for CCR7, yielding a CD45RA+CCR7+ population from which TemRA cells were excluded. Sequencing used naive CD8+ T cells from PBMCs. What this sample's cell subset or site label stands for: CD45RA+CCR7+. These receptors all stem from a young man in good health. Some clones in this sample may be carry-over from other donors' samples.

The chain joins TRBV5-1 to TRBJ1-1; D might be TRBD1 (5 bases). This CDR3 spans 17 amino acids. Per germline, CDR1 SGHRS and CDR2 YFSETQ. The V end lost 0 bases, the J end lost 0 bases, and 15 bases lay between the germline ends. The CDR3 coding sequence is TGCGCCAGCAGCTTGGGGGGCCGGGCCTTAGTGAACACTGAAGCTTTCTTT. It specifies CASSLGGRALVNTEAFF.

The chain uses TRBV27 and TRBJ2-2, with a possible D match to TRBD2 (6 bases). The CDR3 consists of 17 residues. V lost 4 bases to trimming and J lost 1 base, with 16 bases between them. The germline CDR1 and CDR2 sequences are MNHEY and SMNVEV (reference sequence). CDR3 loop: CASSSGVYAVNTGELFF. In DNA form, the CDR3 reads TGTGCCAGCAGTTCGGGGGTCTACGCGGTGAACACCGGGGAGCTGTTTTTT.

This chain's CDR3 is CASSEGVYTEAFF. The DNA of the CDR3 is TGTGCCAGCAGCGAGGGGGTATACACTGAAGCTTTCTTT. The rearrangement links TRBV27 to TRBJ1-1; D is possibly TRBD1 (6 bases). This CDR3 has 13 amino acids. Per germline, CDR1 MNHEY and CDR2 SMNVEV (reference sequence). Deletions cut 6 bases from V and 3 bases from J, with 11 bases between.

For this clone: Other nucleotide sequences in the sample specify the same CDR3. The chain links TRBV28 to TRBJ2-7; no firm D call. Germline V gene lookup returns CDR1 MDHEN and CDR2 SYDVKM. V dropped 6 bases and J dropped 3 bases, with 12 bases sitting between them. The CDR3 sequence is 13 residues long. The CDR3 protein is CASSLTRGYEQYF. DNA for the CDR3: TGTGCCAGCAGCCTGACTCGAGGCTACGAGCAGTACTTC.

The V call is TRBV19, the J call TRBJ2-7; 7 bases fit TRBD1. The germline CDR1 and CDR2 sequences are LNHDA and SQIVND (reference sequence). V shed 6 bases, J shed 1 base, and the junction held 12 bases outside the gene matches. The length of the CDR3 is 16 residues. Here the CDR3 DNA reads TGTGCCAGTAGCCCCTTCCGGGACAGCGGTTCCTACGAGCAGTACTTC. This translates into CASSPFRDSGSYEQYF. Full variable domain (missing parts from reference TRBV19 and TRBJ2-7): DGGITQSPKYLFRKEGQNVTLSCEQNLNHDAMYWYRQDPGQGLRLIYYSQIVNDFQKGDIAEGYSVSREKKESFPLTVTSAQKNPTAFYLCASSPFRDSGSYEQYFGPGTRLTVT.

The chain has TRBV19 and TRBJ2-4, with 9 positions matching TRBD2. The CDR3 is made up of 20 amino acids. J lost 0 bases, V lost 4 bases, and 16 bases had no gene match. Germline V gene lookup returns CDR1 LNHDA and CDR2 SQIVND (reference sequence). CDR3 bases: TGTGCCAGTAGTACTTGGGGACTAGCTCCCACTTCACTAGCCAAAAACATTCAGTACTTC. Protein sequence: CASSTWGLAPTSLAKNIQYF.

Details on this clone: An end of the junction differs from the germline gene, which may be a read error. The chain's CDR3 is CASSDLDRGLLISNNEQFF. In nucleotides, the CDR3 is TGTGCCAGCAGTGACTTGGACAGGGGGCTGCTAATCTCCAACAATGAGCAGTTCTTC. The chain employs TRBV2 and TRBJ2-1; 11 positions agree with TRBD1. CDR1 and CDR2 (germline): SNHLY, FYNNEI. CDR3 length equals 19 residues. The full variable domain, in which reference TRBV2 and TRBJ2-1 provide the parts outside the CDR3, is EPEVTQTPSHQVTQMGQEVILRCVPISNHLYFYWYRQILGQKVEFLVSFYNNEISEKSEIFDDQFSVERPDGSNFTLKIRSTKLEDSAMYFCASSDLDRGLLISNNEQFFGPGTRLTVL.

The chain has TRBV19 and TRBJ1-1; D unclear. Trimming stripped 3 bases from V and 4 bases from J, with 9 bases between. The germline gives CDR1 LNHDA, CDR2 SQIVND (reference sequence). The CDR3 contains 13 residues. CDR3 coding DNA: TGTGCCAGTAGTATTGAAGTTGGCACTGAAGCTTTCTTT. This gives the protein CASSIEVGTEAFF.

The chain links TRBV6-4 to TRBJ1-3, with D perhaps TRBD1 (5 bases). V was cut by 9 bases and J by 3 bases, with 18 bases left in between. This CDR3 is 15 amino acids long. The V gene's germline CDR1 is MRHNA and CDR2 SNTAGT. CDR3 DNA sequence: TGTGCCAGGGCGGGGGAGTGGATAAATGGAAACACCATATATTTT. Protein sequence: CARAGEWINGNTIYF.

Turning to this clone: Different DNA sequences within this sample yield the same CDR3. The rearrangement links TRBV4-3 to TRBJ2-7, with 8 bases aligning to TRBD1. The V segment lost 0 bases and the J segment 5 bases; nucleotides outside the gene matches: 6. This CDR3 region has 15 residues. Germline loops: CDR1 LGHNA, CDR2 YSLEER. In nucleotides, the CDR3 is TGCGCCAGCAGCCAAGATCGGCAGGGGGCTCACGAGCAGTACTTC. Its translation is CASSQDRQGAHEQYF.

This rearrangement joins TRBV6-1 to TRBJ2-5; no reliable D call. The J call may not be correct, given that the DNA end is closer to TRBJ2-7. From germline, CDR1 is MNHNS and CDR2 SASEGT. The CDR3 totals 13 residues. The CDR3 coding sequence is TGTGCCAGCCGACAAAAGAACATCTACGAGCAGTACTTC. This codes for CASRQKNIYEQYF.

This chain joins TRBV5-1 and TRBJ2-1, with TRBD2 matching 14 bases. The V gene end was trimmed by 4 bases and the J gene end by 0 bases; junction bases not matched to a gene: 3. CDR3 length: 17 residues. From germline, CDR1 is SGHRS and CDR2 YFSETQ. The CDR3 sequence: CASSSGTSGSSYNEQFF. The CDR3 nucleotides read TGCGCCAGCAGCAGCGGGACTAGCGGGAGCTCCTACAATGAGCAGTTCTTC.

The chain has TRBV9 and TRBJ1-4; tentatively, D is TRBD1 (5 bases). In germline, CDR1 is SGDLS, CDR2 YYNGEE. The CDR3 totals 16 residues. The V end was cut by 5 bases, the J end by 0 bases, with 14 bases between. CDR3 loop: CASSSTTDPTNEKLFF. The CDR3 DNA reads as TGTGCCAGCAGTTCTACGACAGACCCAACTAATGAAAAACTGTTTTTT.

This clone was counted a few times. The chain uses TRBV14 and TRBJ1-1; D is perhaps TRBD1 (5 bases). Per germline, CDR1 SGHDN and CDR2 FVKESK. Trimming left V 8 bases short and J 0 bases short, with 7 bases between. The CDR3 loop spans 12 amino acids. CDR3 in amino acids: CASGGVNTEAFF. CDR3 bases: TGTGCCAGCGGGGGGGTGAACACTGAAGCTTTCTTT. The full variable domain, in which reference TRBV14 and TRBJ1-1 provide the parts outside the CDR3, is EAGVTQFPSHSVIEKGQTVTLRCDPISGHDNLYWYRRVMGKEIKFLLHFVKESKQDESGMPNNRFLAERTGGTYSTLKVQPAELEDSGVYFCASGGVNTEAFFGQGTRLTVV.

The chain's CDR3 is CASSYGHPQHF. In nucleotides, the CDR3 is TGTGCCAGCAGTTACGGGCATCCCCAGCATTTT. The gene calls are TRBV6-6 and TRBJ1-5; no reliable D call. Per the germline V gene, CDR1 is MNHNY and CDR2 is SVGAGI (reference sequence). Trimming stripped 2 bases from V and 10 bases from J, with 6 bases between. The CDR3 has 11 residues.